The rows below give T cell receptor beta chains drawn from one sample of a study of identical twins. One entry per CDR3 protein results from TCRdb running MiXCR on the 5' RACE reads. The data show about 470,000 distinct CDR3 sequences, with 24% seen just once and about 3% held by the top ten. The same sample was also studied in work on T cells expressing NK-cell markers.

Sequenced sample: CD4+ T cells sorted from blood. Source of these receptors: a young woman in good health. The conserved cysteine and the conserved F or W are not part of the CDR3 here.

len: 12
v_gene: TRBV20-1
CDR3aa: SARDLHTYNEQF

len: 10
v_gene: TRBV7-2
CDR3aa: ASLLAGNEQF

len: 13
v_gene: TRBV7-9
CDR3aa: ASSPVSRYQETQY

len: 11
v_gene: TRBV12-3/TRBV12-4
CDR3aa: ASSWDRLMEQY

len: 13
v_gene: TRBV12-3/TRBV12-4
CDR3aa: ASSPRARGLRGYT

len: 14
v_gene: TRBV3-1
CDR3aa: ASSHGGTGGLETQY

len: 12
v_gene: TRBV20-1
CDR3aa: SARDSGRAKEQY

len: 12
v_gene: TRBV6-1
CDR3aa: ASSGGGAQETQY

len: 15
v_gene: TRBV10-1
CDR3aa: ASSESASGGAFETQY

len: 11
v_gene: TRBV5-5
CDR3aa: ASSLGRECEQF